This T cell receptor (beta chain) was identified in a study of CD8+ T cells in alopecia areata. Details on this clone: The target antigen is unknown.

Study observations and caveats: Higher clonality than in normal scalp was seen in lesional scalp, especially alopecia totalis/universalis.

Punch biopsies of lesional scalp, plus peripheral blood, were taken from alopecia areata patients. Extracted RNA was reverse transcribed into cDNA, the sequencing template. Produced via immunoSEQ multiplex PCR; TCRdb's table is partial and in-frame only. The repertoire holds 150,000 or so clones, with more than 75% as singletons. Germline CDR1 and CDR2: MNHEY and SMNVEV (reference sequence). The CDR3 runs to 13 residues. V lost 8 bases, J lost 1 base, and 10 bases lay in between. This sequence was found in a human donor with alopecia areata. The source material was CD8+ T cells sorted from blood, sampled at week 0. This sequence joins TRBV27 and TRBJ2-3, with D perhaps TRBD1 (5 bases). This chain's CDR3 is CASAIRGTDTQYF. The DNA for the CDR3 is TGTGCCAGCGCCATCAGGGGCACAGATACGCAGTATTTT.